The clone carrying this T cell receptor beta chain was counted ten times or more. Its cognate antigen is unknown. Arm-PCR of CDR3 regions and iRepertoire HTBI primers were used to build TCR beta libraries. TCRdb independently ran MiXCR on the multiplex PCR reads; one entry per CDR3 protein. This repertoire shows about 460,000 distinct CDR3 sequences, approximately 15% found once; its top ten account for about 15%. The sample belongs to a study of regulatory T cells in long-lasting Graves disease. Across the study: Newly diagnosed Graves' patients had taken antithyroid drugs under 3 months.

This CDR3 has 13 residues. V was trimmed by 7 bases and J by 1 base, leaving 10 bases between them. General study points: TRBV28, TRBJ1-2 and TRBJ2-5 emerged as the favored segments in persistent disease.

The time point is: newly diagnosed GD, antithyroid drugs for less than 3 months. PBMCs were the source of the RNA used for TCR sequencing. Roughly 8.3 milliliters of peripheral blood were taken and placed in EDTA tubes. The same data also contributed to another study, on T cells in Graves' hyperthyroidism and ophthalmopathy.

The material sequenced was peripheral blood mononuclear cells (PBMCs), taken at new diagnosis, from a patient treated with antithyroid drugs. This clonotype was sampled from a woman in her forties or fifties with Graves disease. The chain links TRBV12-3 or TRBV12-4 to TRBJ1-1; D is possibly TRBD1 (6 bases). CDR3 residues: CASKRQENTEAFF. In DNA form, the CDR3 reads TGTGCCAGCAAAAGACAGGAGAACACTGAAGCTTTCTTT.